The 28 T cell receptor beta chains below come from one sample, sequenced in a study of T cells in Graves' hyperthyroidism and ophthalmopathy (dated by TCRdb to about 2019). Receptors were amplified or captured by multiplex PCR. Sequencing was performed on an Illumina HiSeq 2000. The TCR beta CDR3 regions were amplified from RNA transcripts. The first round of RT-PCR for the TCR CDR3 was performed with the HTBI primer set and the Qiagen OneStep RT-PCR kit. TCRdb applied fastp at Q25 and MiXCR to the public reads, then kept only in-frame beta chains. Rows are combined by CDR3 protein, so each entry shows the most common genes and DNA. In this sample the table shows more than 300,000 distinct CDR3 sequences, 14% of which occur a single time. The top ten constitute 11% of the sample. The sample was blood. These TCRs come from a woman aged 55-70 years with Graves' hyperthyroidism.

This clonotype appeared many times. The V call is TRBV12-3 or TRBV12-4, the J call TRBJ2-7, with no clear D. The CDR3 loop spans 14 amino acids. Trimming removed 2 bases at V and 1 base at J, with 9 bases between. In DNA form, the CDR3 reads TGTGCCAGCAGTTTATCGGACGGTTCCTACGAGCAGTACTTC. This codes for CASSLSDGSYEQYF.

This clonotype was found many times. In DNA, the CDR3 is TGTGCCAGCAGCGTCTCCCCCCAGGGGCGTGGGCCCACTGAAGCTTTCTTT. The encoded protein is CASSVSPQGRGPTEAFF. The chain carries TRBV7-6 and TRBJ1-1; a weak D match, TRBD1 (6 bases). V was cut by 5 bases and J by 4 bases, with 23 bases left in between. CDR1 SGHVS and CDR2 FNYEAQ come from the germline V gene. The CDR3 sequence is 17 residues long.

This clonotype was observed at least ten times. The CDR3 DNA sequence: TGTGCCAGTACCCTTCGAGGGGCCGCACTTGGAAGCTACACCTTC. It translates to CASTLRGAALGSYTF. The V call is TRBV19, the J call TRBJ1-2; D perhaps matches TRBD1 (5 bases). Germline-derived CDR1 and CDR2 are LNHDA and SQIVND (reference sequence). There are 15 residues in the CDR3. V was cut by 7 bases and J by 9 bases, with 24 bases left in between.

This clonotype was detected only a few times. V gene TRBV20-1 combines with J gene TRBJ2-2, with 12 bases matching TRBD2. This CDR3 has 16 residues. Germline assignment: CDR1 DFQATT and CDR2 SNEGSKA (reference sequence). Losses at the gene ends were 1 base for V and 6 bases for J; bases not matched to a gene: 6. Here the CDR3 DNA reads TGCAGTGCTAGAGGCCTAGCGGGAGGGCCGGCCGGGGAGCTGTTTTTT. Amino acids: CSARGLAGGPAGELFF.

This clonotype was seen many times. This chain links TRBV24-1 with TRBJ2-1; 7 bases fit TRBD2. The ends lost 5 bases at V and 7 bases at J; junction bases unmatched: 7. Germline assignment: CDR1 KGHDR and CDR2 SFDVKD. There are 14 residues in the CDR3. This chain's CDR3 is CATSAWEGDNEQFF. The CDR3 DNA sequence: TGTGCCACCAGTGCGTGGGAGGGAGATAATGAGCAGTTCTTC.

The sample holds many counts of this clonotype. CDR3 sequence: CSADGTSGTNNEQFF. For the CDR3, the DNA is TGCAGTGCTGATGGGACTAGCGGGACCAACAATGAGCAGTTCTTC. The chain recombines TRBV20-1 with TRBJ2-1, with 13 bases fitting TRBD2. Germline V gene sequence: CDR1 DFQATT, CDR2 SNEGSKA (reference sequence). V gave up 5 bases and J gave up 5 bases; unmatched junction bases: 6. CDR3 size: 15 residues.

The chain recombines TRBV7-9 with TRBJ1-3; D gene ambiguous. The V end was cut by 5 bases, the J end by 4 bases, with 21 bases between. The CDR3 contains 17 residues. CDR1 is SEHNR and CDR2 is FQNEAQ in the germline V gene (reference sequence). The CDR3 here is CASSLVLVRARGNTIYF. The CDR3 DNA follows: TGTGCCAGCAGCCTCGTCCTAGTCCGGGCGAGGGGAAACACCATATATTTT.

This clonotype was seen at least ten times. CDR3 protein: CASSRPGLLVNEQFF. The CDR3 nucleotides read TGTGCCAGCAGCCGACCAGGACTCCTTGTAAATGAGCAGTTCTTC. J is TRBJ2-1 and V is TRBV7-9; the D gene is possibly TRBD2 (5 bases). The CDR3 has 15 residues. Trimming took off 5 bases at V and 7 bases at J, with 18 bases between the two ends. Germline V gives CDR1 SEHNR, CDR2 FQNEAQ (reference sequence). Full variable domain (rest looked up from reference TRBV7-9 and TRBJ2-1): DTGVSQNPRHKITKRGQNVTFRCDPISEHNRLYWYRQTLGQGPEFLTYFQNEAQLEKSRLLSDRFSAERPKGSFSTLEIQRTEQGDSAMYLCASSRPGLLVNEQFFGPGTRLTVL.

This clonotype was picked up many times. The V gene is TRBV5-5, the J gene TRBJ2-5, with D hard to call. Germline V gene lookup returns CDR1 SGHKS and CDR2 YYEKEE (reference sequence). The CDR3 sequence is 15 residues long. Trimming cost V 4 bases and J 1 base, with 14 bases left between them. CDR3 bases: TGTGCCAGCAGCGCTATGACGCCTACCCAAGAGACCCAGTACTTC. It translates to CASSAMTPTQETQYF.

The chain joins TRBV19 to TRBJ2-1; 10 bases match TRBD2. The ends lost 3 bases at V and 0 bases at J; junction bases unmatched: 2. This CDR3 contains 16 residues. Germline values: CDR1 LNHDA, CDR2 SQIVND (reference sequence). As DNA, the CDR3 is TGTGCCAGTAGTATGGCTAGCGGGGGCTCCTACAATGAGCAGTTCTTC. Its protein product is CASSMASGGSYNEQFF.

This clonotype was observed at least ten times. The chain employs TRBV7-8 and TRBJ1-5, with D possibly matching TRBD1 (6 bases). V gave up 5 bases and J gave up 7 bases, with 18 bases separating them. The CDR3 runs to 15 residues. Germline assignment: CDR1 SGHVS and CDR2 FQNEAQ. In nucleotides, the CDR3 is TGTGCCAGCAGCACTGACAGGTCCGGAGGACAGCCCCAGCATTTT. This sequence encodes CASSTDRSGGQPQHF.

The J gene is TRBJ2-4, the V gene TRBV11-2, with 7 bases matching TRBD2. Germline V lookup: CDR1 SGHAT, CDR2 FQNNGV. The length of the CDR3 is 17 residues. V shed 3 bases, J shed 8 bases, and the junction held 16 bases outside the gene matches. CDR3 in amino acids: CASSFPMGSGSDDIQYF. The CDR3 region has the DNA TGTGCCAGCAGCTTCCCCATGGGTAGCGGGTCGGATGACATTCAGTACTTC.

J is TRBJ2-1 and V is TRBV28; 7 bases are a match to TRBD2. The CDR3 consists of 14 residues. Germline V lookup: CDR1 MDHEN, CDR2 SYDVKM. V lost 5 bases to trimming and J lost 7 bases; unmatched junction nucleotides: 8. In nucleotides, the CDR3 is TGTGCCAGCAGTCCCGGGGGAGGGCAAAATGAGCAGTTCTTC. Its protein product is CASSPGGGQNEQFF.

This clonotype has at least ten counts. This chain connects TRBV6-1 to TRBJ2-7; 8 nucleotides match TRBD2. The CDR3 is 14 amino acids. Trimming cost V 7 bases and J 6 bases; bases outside gene matches: 11. Germline-derived CDR1 and CDR2 are MNHNS and SASEGT. The CDR3 reads CASNVETSAGEQYF. CDR3 bases: TGTGCCAGCAATGTCGAGACTAGCGCCGGCGAGCAGTACTTC.

This clonotype was counted at least ten times. V and J are TRBV6-6 and TRBJ2-7; perhaps D is TRBD1 or TRBD2 (5 bases each). CDR3 length: 15 amino acids. CDR1 is MNHNY, CDR2 SVGAGI, per germline (reference sequence). The V and J ends lost 1 base and 0 bases respectively, with 10 bases between them. This CDR3 reads CASSYFRDRSYEQYF. Here the CDR3 DNA reads TGTGCCAGCAGTTACTTTAGGGACCGCTCCTACGAGCAGTACTTC.

This clonotype was recorded a few times. This clone may be a read error of a much larger clone one base away. The genes are TRBV24-1 and TRBJ2-7; D is perhaps TRBD1 or TRBD2 (5 bases each). The CDR3 loop spans 16 amino acids. The germline V and J ends were trimmed by 5 bases and 6 bases, with 22 bases remaining between them. Per germline, CDR1 KGHDR and CDR2 SFDVKD. The DNA of the CDR3 is TGTGCCACCAGTGGCTCGACGAGGGGCGCGACGTCCGAGCAGTACTTC. Amino acids: CATSGSTRGATSEQYF.

There are many counts of this clonotype. V and J are TRBV11-2 and TRBJ2-7, with D uncertain. Germline CDR1 SGHAT, CDR2 FQNNGV. The CDR3 runs 14 residues. V was cut by 6 bases and J by 4 bases, with 16 bases left in between. CDR3 amino acids: CASRNVRNLYEQYF. CDR3 nucleotides: TGTGCCAGCAGGAATGTGCGGAACCTATACGAGCAGTACTTC.

This clonotype was observed many times. The chain joins TRBV11-2 to TRBJ1-1, with TRBD1 as a possible D gene (5 bases). The germline V gene has CDR1 SGHAT and CDR2 FQNNGV. The V gene lost 4 bases and the J gene lost 0 bases, with 15 bases spanning the gap. The CDR3 extends over 16 amino acids. The DNA for the CDR3 is TGTGCCAGCAGCTCCGGCACGACAGCGGTGAACACTGAAGCTTTCTTT. Translated, it gives CASSSGTTAVNTEAFF.

This clonotype was seen a few times. This sequence joins TRBV19 and TRBJ2-3; 14 bases match TRBD2. Trimming removed 0 bases from V and 4 bases from J; junction bases left unmatched: 3. CDR1 is LNHDA and CDR2 is SQIVND in the germline V gene (reference sequence). This CDR3 contains 17 residues. CDR3 nucleotide sequence: TGTGCCAGTAGTATAGACGGGACTAGCGGGAGTCCAGATACGCAGTATTTT. It yields the protein CASSIDGTSGSPDTQYF.

This clonotype came up many times. This sequence joins TRBV30 and TRBJ2-3; 8 bases are shared with TRBD2. The CDR3 loop spans 15 amino acids. J was trimmed by 3 bases and V by 2 bases; bases with no gene match: 7. From germline, CDR1 is GTSNPN and CDR2 SVGIG (reference sequence). The CDR3 here is CAWSPSGRVTDTQYF. In DNA, the CDR3 is TGTGCCTGGAGTCCAAGCGGGAGAGTTACAGATACGCAGTATTTT.

For this clonotype: One junction end does not reproduce the germline sequence, and a read error may be involved. The chain links TRBV10-3 to TRBJ1-1; 8 positions agree with TRBD1. CDR1 and CDR2 from the germline V gene are ENHRY and SYGVKD. The CDR3 consists of 14 residues. The CDR3 sequence is CTISLPGGRTEAFF. As DNA, the CDR3 is TGTACCATCAGCCTCCCAGGGGGCCGTACTGAAGCTTTCTTT.

This clonotype was counted only a few times. The chain has TRBV10-3 and TRBJ1-2; D gene uncertain. The CDR3 is made up of 13 amino acids. V lost 3 bases and J lost 3, with 8 bases in between. Germline V gene data show CDR1 as ENHRY and CDR2 as SYGVKD. CDR3 sequence reads: CAISELGDYGYTF. The DNA for the CDR3 is TGTGCCATCAGTGAACTCGGGGACTATGGCTACACCTTC.

The gene calls are TRBV29-1 and TRBJ2-7; possibly TRBD2 for D (6 bases). Trimming removed 2 bases from V and 7 bases from J, with 12 bases in between. Per germline, CDR1 SQVTM and CDR2 ANQGSEA. The CDR3 extends over 12 amino acids. In DNA, the CDR3 is TGCAGCGTTGAACAGACTAGTAGTGAGCAGTACTTC. This gives the protein CSVEQTSSEQYF.

Only a few counts were recorded for this clonotype. The chain joins TRBV5-1 to TRBJ2-1; no clear D gene. The CDR3 loop spans 16 amino acids. V dropped 0 bases and J dropped 0 bases, with 10 bases sitting between them. Germline V CDR1 and CDR2: SGHRS, YFSETQ. The CDR3: CASSLDSSHSYNEQFF. The CDR3 region has the DNA TGCGCCAGCAGCTTGGATAGCTCTCACTCCTACAATGAGCAGTTCTTC.

In DNA form, the CDR3 reads TGTGCCAGCAGTTCCCCAGGGGGGTCCTCCTACGAGCAGTACTTC. Translated: CASSSPGGSSYEQYF. The chain joins TRBV28 to TRBJ2-7; perhaps TRBD1 as D (7 bases). V lost 4 bases to trimming and J lost 0 bases, with 13 bases between them. Germline-derived CDR1 and CDR2 are MDHEN and SYDVKM. CDR3 length: 15 amino acids.

This clonotype was observed many times. V gene TRBV28 combines with J gene TRBJ2-1; 9 bases map to TRBD2. This CDR3 spans 15 amino acids. Germline V lookup: CDR1 MDHEN, CDR2 SYDVKM. J was trimmed by 7 bases and V by 7 bases; bases with no gene match: 11. This CDR3 is CASTPGGRAGNEQFF. For the CDR3, the DNA is TGTGCCAGCACCCCGGGCGGGAGGGCAGGGAATGAGCAGTTCTTC. The variable domain in full, completed from reference TRBV28 and TRBJ2-1, reads DVKVTQSSRYLVKRTGEKVFLECVQDMDHENMFWYRQDPGLGLRLIYFSYDVKMKEKGDIPEGYSVSREKKERFSLILESASTNQTSMYLCASTPGGRAGNEQFFGPGTRLTVL.

This clonotype showed up many times. The chain couples TRBV15 to TRBJ2-2, with a possible D match to TRBD1 (6 bases). V was cut by 0 bases and J by 2 bases, with 10 bases left in between. The CDR3 totals 16 residues. Germline values: CDR1 LNHNV, CDR2 YYDKDF (reference sequence). CDR3: CATSRELQGNTGELFF. CDR3 DNA sequence: TGTGCCACCAGCAGAGAATTACAGGGAAACACCGGGGAGCTGTTTTTT.

This clonotype was seen many times. The chain employs TRBV5-1 and TRBJ2-1; 7 bases align to TRBD1. Germline CDR1 and CDR2: SGHRS and YFSETQ. The CDR3 sequence is 15 residues long. Trimming at V came to 4 bases and at J to 4 bases, leaving 8 bases not matched to a gene. The CDR3, as DNA: TGCGCCAGCAGCGTAGGGACAGAGACATACAATGAGCAGTTCTTC. Amino acid sequence: CASSVGTETYNEQFF.